This T cell receptor beta chain was found in a study of CD8 T cells in Susac syndrome. General observations from the study: Only a relatively small number of individuals were included in the TCR sequencing and HLA analysis.

TCR beta from blood CD8+ and CD4+ T cells was sequenced. TEMRA cells were enriched by FACS, while CD8+ and CD4+ T cells were obtained through a negative isolation that was performed magnetically. Germline assignment: CDR1 ENHRY and CDR2 SYGVKD. There are 17 residues in the CDR3. J gave up 3 bases and V 4 bases, and 14 bases lay outside the gene matches. Roughly 0.45 to 1 ug RNA was reverse transcribed with random hexamers. The method of amplification for TCR beta CDR3 was immunoSEQ multiplex PCR, covering 54 Vbeta and 13 Jbeta. MiXCR, applied by TCRdb to the immunoSEQ multiplex PCR reads, yields one record per CDR3 protein. The table includes some 260,000 distinct CDR3 sequences, 70% to 90% detected once. The count of this clonotype is one. Antigen specificity is unknown.

The receptor was derived from a human donor with multiple sclerosis. Specimen: CD8+ T cells from PBMCs. The gene calls are TRBV10-3 and TRBJ2-7; the match to TRBD2 covers 8 bases. The CDR3 sequence is CAISGTSRRAGGYEQYF. DNA of the CDR3: TGTGCCATCAGTGGGACCAGTCGGCGGGCGGGGGGCTACGAGCAGTACTTC.